Listed below are T cell receptor beta chains from one sample, sequenced in a study of T-cell memory formation after mild COVID-19. Using its own MiXCR run on the 5' RACE reads, TCRdb lists one record per CDR3 protein. The sample lists around 370,000 distinct CDR3 sequences; around 21% were seen once. The specimen sequenced was PBMCs or a T cell subset sorted from them (not recorded which). The receptors were gathered from an adult woman who had mild COVID-19 (a few samples of this study predate the infection). Cell type and time point are not known. Both conserved end residues are part of each CDR3. D genes are given only for firm matches. Only part of the rows carry a size: once, few, many, or a class if the clone is expanded.

V gene	D gene	clone size	J gene	CDR3 protein	CDR3 DNA
TRBV12-3/TRBV12-4	-	many	TRBJ1-5	CASSPGVYQPQHF	TGTGCCAGCAGCCCAGGGGTTTATCAGCCCCAGCATTTT
TRBV24-1	TRBD1	-	TRBJ2-2	CATKVTGTNTGELFF	TGTGCCACCAAGGTGACAGGGACAAACACCGGGGAGCTGTTTTTT
TRBV5-1	-	-	TRBJ1-1	CASSPLGGEMNTEAFF	TGCGCCAGCAGCCCCTTGGGGGGAGAAATGAACACTGAAGCTTTCTTT
TRBV5-1	TRBD1	-	TRBJ1-1	CASSLEGQVNTEAFF	TGCGCCAGCAGCTTGGAGGGACAGGTGAACACTGAAGCTTTCTTT
TRBV5-1	-	-	TRBJ2-3	CASSLDSGTDTQYF	TGCGCCAGCAGCTTGGATTCGGGCACAGATACGCAGTATTTT
TRBV10-3	-	-	TRBJ1-2	CAISEKENGYTF	TGTGCCATCAGTGAGAAGGAGAATGGCTACACCTTC
TRBV12-3/TRBV12-4	-	few	TRBJ2-4	CASSLGRTAKNIQYF	TGTGCCAGCAGTTTAGGAAGGACAGCCAAAAACATTCAGTACTTC
TRBV5-1	TRBD1	few	TRBJ1-1	CASSLLPETGMNTEAFF	TGCGCCAGCAGCCTGCTGCCGGAGACAGGGATGAACACTGAAGCTTTCTTT
TRBV7-2	-	few	TRBJ1-2	CASSLKGGYTF	TGTGCCAGCAGCTTGAAGGGGGGCTACACCTTC
TRBV9	TRBD1	-	TRBJ1-6	CASSNTRTGGNSPLHF	TGTGCCAGCAGCAATACGAGGACAGGGGGGAATTCACCCCTCCACTTT
TRBV11-2	TRBD1	few	TRBJ2-5	CASSWDSQETQYF	TGTGCCAGCAGCTGGGACAGCCAAGAGACCCAGTACTTC
TRBV4-1	-	few	TRBJ1-6	CASSQDLGYLNRLHF	TGCGCCAGCAGCCAAGATCTTGGGTACCTCAATCGGCTCCACTTT
TRBV7-9	-	-	TRBJ2-1	CASSPPGERRVNEQFF	TGTGCCAGCAGCCCCCCCGGGGAACGCCGGGTTAATGAGCAGTTCTTC
TRBV27	-	-	TRBJ1-5	CASSPSGVNQPQHF	TGTGCCAGCAGTCCTTCAGGGGTCAATCAGCCCCAGCATTTT
TRBV12-3/TRBV12-4	TRBD1	few	TRBJ1-2	CASSSTGGDGYTF	TGTGCCAGCAGTTCCACAGGGGGCGATGGCTACACCTTC
TRBV9	-	-	TRBJ1-3	CASSVGGTDSSGNTIYF	TGTGCCAGCAGCGTAGGGGGGACGGATTCCTCTGGAAACACCATATATTTT
TRBV5-1	-	many	TRBJ1-5	CASSLNGEGNQPQHF	TGCGCCAGCAGCTTGAACGGTGAGGGCAATCAGCCCCAGCATTTT
TRBV9	TRBD2	-	TRBJ2-2	CASSVGGSGGAGELFF	TGTGCCAGCAGCGTAGGAGGTAGCGGGGGGGCCGGGGAGCTGTTTTTT
TRBV3-1	-	-	TRBJ1-5	CASSQDHGGQPQHF	TGTGCCAGCAGCCAAGACCACGGGGGTCAGCCCCAGCATTTT